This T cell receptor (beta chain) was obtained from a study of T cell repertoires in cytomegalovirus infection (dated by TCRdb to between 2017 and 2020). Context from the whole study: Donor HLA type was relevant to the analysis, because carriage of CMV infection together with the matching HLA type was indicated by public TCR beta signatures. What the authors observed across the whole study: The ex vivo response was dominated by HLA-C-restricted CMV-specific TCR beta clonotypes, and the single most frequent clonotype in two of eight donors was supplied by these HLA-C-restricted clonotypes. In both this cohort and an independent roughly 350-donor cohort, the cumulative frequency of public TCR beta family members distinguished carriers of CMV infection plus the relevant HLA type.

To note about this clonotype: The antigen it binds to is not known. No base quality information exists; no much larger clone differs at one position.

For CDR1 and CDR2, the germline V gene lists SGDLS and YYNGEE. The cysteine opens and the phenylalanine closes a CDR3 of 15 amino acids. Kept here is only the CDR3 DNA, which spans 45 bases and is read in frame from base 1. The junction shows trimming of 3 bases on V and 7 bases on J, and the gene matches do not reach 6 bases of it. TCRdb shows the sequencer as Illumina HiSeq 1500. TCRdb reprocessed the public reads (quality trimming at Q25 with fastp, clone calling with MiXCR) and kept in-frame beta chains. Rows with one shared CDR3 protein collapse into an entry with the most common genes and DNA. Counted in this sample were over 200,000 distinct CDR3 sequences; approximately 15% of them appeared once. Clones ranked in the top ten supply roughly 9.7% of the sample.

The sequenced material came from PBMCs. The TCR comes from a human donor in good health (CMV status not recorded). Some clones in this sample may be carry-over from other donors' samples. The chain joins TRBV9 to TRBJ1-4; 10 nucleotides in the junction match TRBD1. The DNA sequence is TGTGCCAGCAGCGACGGGACAGGGGATAGTGAAAAACTGTTTTTT. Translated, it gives CASSDGTGDSEKLFF. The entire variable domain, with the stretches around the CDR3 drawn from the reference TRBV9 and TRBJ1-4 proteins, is DSGVTQTPKHLITATGQRVTLRCSPRSGDLSVYWYQQSLDQGLQFLIQYYNGEERAKGNILERFSAQQFPDLHSELNLSSLELGDSALYFCASSDGTGDSEKLFFGSGTQLSVL.